Described below is a single TCR beta chain sequence and its context. The antigen remains unidentified. The sample originates from a study of chemoradiotherapy in HPV16-positive cancers. Overall study findings and caveats: Candidate HPV-specific clones and E7-related TCR motifs grew in tumor during treatment.

Germline values: CDR1 SQVTM, CDR2 ANQGSEA. CDR3 size: 12 residues. V dropped 3 bases and J dropped 2 bases, with 8 bases sitting between them. Sequenced by immunoSEQ multiplex PCR; TCRdb stores in-frame clones only, minus some. This sample carries fewer than 70,000 clones, roughly 90% of them seen once, and the ten largest clones take roughly 3%. The sequence was obtained from a human donor with HPV-associated anogenital cancer. This chain uses TRBV29-1 with TRBJ2-7; D might be TRBD1 (5 bases). The input for sequencing was blood, taken from a patient who underwent chemoradiotherapy. CDR3 loop: CSVEGQTYEQYF. The CDR3 DNA reads as TGCAGCGTTGAGGGGCAGACCTACGAGCAGTACTTC.